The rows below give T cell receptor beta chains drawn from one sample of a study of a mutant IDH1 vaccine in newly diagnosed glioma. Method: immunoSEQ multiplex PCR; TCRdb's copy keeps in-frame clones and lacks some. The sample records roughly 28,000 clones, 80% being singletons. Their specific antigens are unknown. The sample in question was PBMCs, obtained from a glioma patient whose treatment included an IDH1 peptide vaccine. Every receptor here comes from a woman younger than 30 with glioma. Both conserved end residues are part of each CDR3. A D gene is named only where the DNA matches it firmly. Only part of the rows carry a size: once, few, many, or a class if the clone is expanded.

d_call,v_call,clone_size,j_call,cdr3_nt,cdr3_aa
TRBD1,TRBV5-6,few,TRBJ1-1,TGTGCCAGCAGCAGGACAGGGTATGTGTCTAGGGAAGCTTTCTTT,CASSRTGYVSREAFF
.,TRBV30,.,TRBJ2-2,TGTGCCTTCTGGACAACGAACACCGGGGAGCTGTTTTTT,CAFWTTNTGELFF
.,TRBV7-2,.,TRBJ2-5,TGTGCCAGCAGCTATCAAGAGACCCAGTACTTC,CASSYQETQYF
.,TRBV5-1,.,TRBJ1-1,TGCGCCAGCAGCTTCAGCAGGGGTATGAACACTGAAGCTTTCTTT,CASSFSRGMNTEAFF
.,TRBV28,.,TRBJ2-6,TGTGCCAGCAGTTCCTTTACCTCTGGGGCCAACGTCCTGACTTTC,CASSSFTSGANVLTF
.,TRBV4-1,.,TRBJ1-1,TGCGCCAGCAGCCAAGATCCGGGGCGAGGAACTGAAGCTTTCTTT,CASSQDPGRGTEAFF
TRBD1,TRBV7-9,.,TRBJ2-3,TGTGCCAGCAGCTTAGGGACAGGGAGCACAGATACGCAGTATTTT,CASSLGTGSTDTQYF
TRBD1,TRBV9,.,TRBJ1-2,TGTGCCAGCAGCGTAGACGGGACAGACTATGGCTACACCTTC,CASSVDGTDYGYTF
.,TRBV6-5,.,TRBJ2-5,TGTGCCAGCAGTTCGGGACGGGGCCCAGAGACCCAGTACTTC,CASSSGRGPETQYF
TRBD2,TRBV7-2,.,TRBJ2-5,TGTGCCAGCAGCTTAATGAGTAGCGGGAGTTCAGAGACCCAGTACTTC,CASSLMSSGSSETQYF
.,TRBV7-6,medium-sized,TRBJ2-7,TGTGCCAGCAGCTCCTCGGGGTACTCCTACGAGCAGTACTTC,CASSSSGYSYEQYF
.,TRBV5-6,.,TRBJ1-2,TGTGCCAGCAGCTTGGACACACGGAACTATGGCTACACCTTC,CASSLDTRNYGYTF
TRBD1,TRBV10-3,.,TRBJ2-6,TGTGCCATCAGTGATGGGACAGCGGTTCCTAACTCTGGGGCCAACGTCCTGACTTTC,CAISDGTAVPNSGANVLTF
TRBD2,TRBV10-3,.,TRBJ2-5,TGTGCCATCAGTGAGGCGGGGACTAGCGGGGGACAGTACCAAGAGACCCAGTACTTC,CAISEAGTSGGQYQETQYF
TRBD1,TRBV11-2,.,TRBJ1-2,TGTGCCAGCAGACAAGGGGGCGCCTTACGGTTCGGCTACACCTTC,CASRQGGALRFGYTF
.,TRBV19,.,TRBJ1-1,TGTGCCAGTAGTGGGGGGTATCGGGTTGAAGCTTTCTTT,CASSGGYRVEAFF
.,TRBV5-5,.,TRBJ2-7,TGTGCCAGCAGCTTGGTATGGGACTACGAGCAGTACTTC,CASSLVWDYEQYF
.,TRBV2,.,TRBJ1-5,TGTGCCAGCAGATGGACGGCCGATCAGCCCCAGCATTTT,CASRWTADQPQHF
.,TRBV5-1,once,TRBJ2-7,TGCGCCAGCAGCGACGGACAGGGAGGGTACGAGCAGTACTTC,CASSDGQGGYEQYF
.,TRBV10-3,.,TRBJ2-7,TGTGCCATCAGTGTTGAGCGAGAAAGGCACGAGCAGTACTTC,CAISVERERHEQYF
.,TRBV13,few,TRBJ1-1,TGTGCCAGCAGCATACTGGACGGCCGAAACACTGAAGCTTTCTTT,CASSILDGRNTEAFF
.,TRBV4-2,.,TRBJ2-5,TGTGCCAGCAGCCACCCAATGGGGGGAGAGACCCAGTACTTC,CASSHPMGGETQYF
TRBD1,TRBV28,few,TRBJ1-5,TGTGCCAGCAGTTACACAGGGGATCAGCCCCAGCATTTT,CASSYTGDQPQHF
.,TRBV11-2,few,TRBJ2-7,TGTGCCAGCAGCTACACCAGGAGGTTTGTCGGGTCCTACGAGCAGTACTTC,CASSYTRRFVGSYEQYF
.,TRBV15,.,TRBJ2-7,TGTGCCACCAGCAGACATAAGTGGGACGAGCAGTACTTC,CATSRHKWDEQYF
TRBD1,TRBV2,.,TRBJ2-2,TGTGCCAGCAGTGGACAGGGGCCGCCGGGGGAGCTGTTTTTT,CASSGQGPPGELFF
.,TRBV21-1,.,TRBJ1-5,TGTGCCAGCAGCCCCCTGTCCCGCAAATCCAGTCAGCCCCAGCATTTT,CASSPLSRKSSQPQHF
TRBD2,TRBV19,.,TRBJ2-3,TGTGCCAGTAGTATAACTAGCGGGGTAGATACGCAGTATTTT,CASSITSGVDTQYF
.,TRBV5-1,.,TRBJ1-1,TGCGCCAGCATGGACGGGGGATTGAACACTGAAGCTTTCTTT,CASMDGGLNTEAFF
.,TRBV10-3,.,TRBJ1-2,TGTGCCATCAGTGGGGGGGACACCAGAGGCCCTAACTATGGCTACACCTTC,CAISGGDTRGPNYGYTF
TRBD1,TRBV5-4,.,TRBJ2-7,TGTGCCAGCAGCCTATCCGGGACAGGGATGTACGAGCAGTACTTC,CASSLSGTGMYEQYF
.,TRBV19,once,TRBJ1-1,TGTGCCTCCGGGAAGGGCAGTGAAGCTTTCTTT,CASGKGSEAFF
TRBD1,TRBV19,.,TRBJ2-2,TGTGCCAGTAGTACCCCGGGACAGGGGGCAGTCGGGGAGCTGTTTTTT,CASSTPGQGAVGELFF
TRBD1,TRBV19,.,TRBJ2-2,TGTGCCAGTTTCCCAGGGACAGGGGTTACCGGGGAGCTGTTTTTT,CASFPGTGVTGELFF
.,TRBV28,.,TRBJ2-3,TGTGCCAGCCAGTTAACGTATAGCACAGATACGCAGTATTTT,CASQLTYSTDTQYF
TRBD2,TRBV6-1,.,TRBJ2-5,TGTGCCAGCAGTGAACTAGCGGGGGGGCAAGAGACCCAGTACTTC,CASSELAGGQETQYF
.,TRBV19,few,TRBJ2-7,TGTGCCAGTAGTATAGGAGGAGGGGGGTCCTACGAGCAGTACTTC,CASSIGGGGSYEQYF
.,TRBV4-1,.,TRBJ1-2,TGCGCCAGCAGCCAAGATGAACTGAATAACTATGGCTACACCTTC,CASSQDELNNYGYTF
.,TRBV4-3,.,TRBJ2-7,TGCGCCAGCAGCCAAGAACAGGTCGGAGAGCAGTACTTC,CASSQEQVGEQYF
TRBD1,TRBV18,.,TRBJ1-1,TGTGCCAGCTCACAACTACAGGGGTTGAACACTGAAGCTTTCTTT,CASSQLQGLNTEAFF
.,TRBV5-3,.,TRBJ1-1,TGTGCCAGAAGCCAAACACGGGGCTGTGGGACTGAAGCTTTCTTT,CARSQTRGCGTEAFF
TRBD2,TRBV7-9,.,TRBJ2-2,TGTGCCAGCAGGCCGACTAGCGGGGGGTACACCGGGGAGCTGTTTTTT,CASRPTSGGYTGELFF
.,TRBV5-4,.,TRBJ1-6,TGTGCCAGCAGCTTGGCGGGGGCAGCTTATTCACCCCTCCACTTT,CASSLAGAAYSPLHF
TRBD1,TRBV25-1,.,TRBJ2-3,TGTGCCAGCAGTGAAGGGACAGGGGCGATGACAGATACGCAGTATTTT,CASSEGTGAMTDTQYF
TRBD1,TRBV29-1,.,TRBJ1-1,TGCAGCGTTCCACAGGGGCCTGAAGCTTTCTTT,CSVPQGPEAFF
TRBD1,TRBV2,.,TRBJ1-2,TGTGCCAGCAGGGGAACAGGGGCCTATGGCTACACCTTC,CASRGTGAYGYTF
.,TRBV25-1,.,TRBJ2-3,TGTGCCAGCAGCGAAACAGATACGCAGTATTTT,CASSETDTQYF
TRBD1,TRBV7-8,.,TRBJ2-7,TGTGCCAGCAGCTTAGGTGACAGGGGGTTTCTTACCTACGAGCAGTACTTC,CASSLGDRGFLTYEQYF
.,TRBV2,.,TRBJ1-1,TGTGCCAGCAGTGAACCGGGGGTCACTGAAGCTTTCTTT,CASSEPGVTEAFF
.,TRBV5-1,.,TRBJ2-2,TGCGCCAGCAGCTTGGGCGGGGGCGGAATCACCGGGGAGCTGTTTTTT,CASSLGGGGITGELFF